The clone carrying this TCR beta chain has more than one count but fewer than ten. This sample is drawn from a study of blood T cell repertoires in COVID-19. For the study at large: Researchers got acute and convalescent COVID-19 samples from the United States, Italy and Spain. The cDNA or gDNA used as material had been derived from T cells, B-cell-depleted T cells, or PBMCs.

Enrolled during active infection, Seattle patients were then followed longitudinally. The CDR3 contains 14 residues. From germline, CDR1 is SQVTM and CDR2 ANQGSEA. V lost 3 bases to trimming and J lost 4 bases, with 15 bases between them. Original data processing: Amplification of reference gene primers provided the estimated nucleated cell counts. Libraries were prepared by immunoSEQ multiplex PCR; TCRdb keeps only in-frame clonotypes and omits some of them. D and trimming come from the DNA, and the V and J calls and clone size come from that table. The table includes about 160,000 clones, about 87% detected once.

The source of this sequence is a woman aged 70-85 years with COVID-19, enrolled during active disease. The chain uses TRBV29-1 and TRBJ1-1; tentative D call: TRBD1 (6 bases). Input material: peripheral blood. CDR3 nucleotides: TGCAGCGTTGAGTCCAAAGGGGGTGTCACTGAAGCTTTCTTT. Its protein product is CSVESKGGVTEAFF.